This T cell receptor beta chain stems from a study of blood T cell repertoires in COVID-19. Study summary: The cDNA or gDNA used as material had been derived from T cells, B-cell-depleted T cells, or PBMCs.

Germline CDR1 reads SGHRS; CDR2 reads YFSETQ. The CDR3 covers 13 residues. The V gene end was trimmed by 7 bases and the J gene end by 0 bases; junction bases not matched to a gene: 1. Data came from immunoSEQ multiplex PCR; TCRdb stores just in-frame clones and leaves some out. The table includes roughly 100,000 clones, 81% detected once. The receptor was derived from a man older than 75 with active or convalescent COVID-19. The chain employs TRBV5-1 and TRBJ2-3, with 8 positions matching TRBD1. The sequencing sample was made of peripheral blood. The CDR3, as DNA: TGCGCCAGCGGGACAGGTAGCACAGATACGCAGTATTTT. Residues: CASGTGSTDTQYF.